This T cell receptor (beta chain) was retrieved from a study of neurological immune-mediated disorders. The CDR3 loop spans 12 amino acids. Germline V lookup: CDR1 DFQATT, CDR2 SNEGSKA (reference sequence). V dropped 4 bases and J dropped 2 bases, with 6 bases sitting between them. 5'RACE with 10-nucleotide random UMIs generated the cDNA. TCRdb reprocessed the 5' RACE reads with MiXCR, giving one entry per CDR3 protein. The sample comprises some 48,000 distinct CDR3 sequences, approximately 5.8% of which are singletons, and 1.1% to 1.5% rests with the top ten. This clonotype was seen many times. Its antigen is currently unknown. Study-wide points: Sharing of CDR3 amino acid sequences among expanded clones across subjects was absent, suggesting private repertoires in all groups. Multiple sclerosis, the disease with the least TCR clonal expansion, fell below healthy controls, whereas HTLV-1-associated myelopathy showed the most. Phylogenetic analysis grouped 18 of 34 multiple sclerosis patients' repertoires together, suggesting a possible repertoire signature.

This receptor was taken from a woman aged 18-29 years with multiple sclerosis. The sample consisted of CD4+ T cells from blood. The chain joins TRBV20-1 to TRBJ1-5; perhaps TRBD1 as D (5 bases). CDR3 amino acids: CSATRGNQPQHF. The DNA of the CDR3 is TGCAGTGCTACCAGGGGCAATCAGCCCCAGCATTTT.